Described below is a single TCR beta chain sequence and its context. What it binds is unknown. Naive-designated CD8 cells lacked CD45RO, were positively enriched for CCR7, and omitted terminally differentiated effector memory CD45RA+ cells. This sample is drawn from a study of shared clonotypes between healthy human individuals. Profiled with immunoSEQ multiplex PCR; TCRdb holds only in-frame clones, not every one. The table has roughly 600,000 clones, 95% to 98% seen once; the top ten hold 0.3%. Broader study findings: Sequencing depth was a factor that was expected to affect clonotype sharing among donors. Approximately 4.5% was the fraction of naive CD4 clonotypes found shared across several donors.

In germline, CDR1 is SQVTM, CDR2 ANQGSEA. The CDR3 totals 13 residues. Losses at the gene ends were 3 bases for V and 8 bases for J; bases not matched to a gene: 7. The sequenced sample was naive CD8+ T cells sorted from blood. The chain carries TRBV29-1 and TRBJ2-1; 7 nucleotides align to TRBD2. This sequence was found in a man between 25 and 39 years old in good health. The CDR3 DNA follows: TGCAGCGTTGATCTAGGACTAGATCATGAGCAGTTCTTC. As protein: CSVDLGLDHEQFF.